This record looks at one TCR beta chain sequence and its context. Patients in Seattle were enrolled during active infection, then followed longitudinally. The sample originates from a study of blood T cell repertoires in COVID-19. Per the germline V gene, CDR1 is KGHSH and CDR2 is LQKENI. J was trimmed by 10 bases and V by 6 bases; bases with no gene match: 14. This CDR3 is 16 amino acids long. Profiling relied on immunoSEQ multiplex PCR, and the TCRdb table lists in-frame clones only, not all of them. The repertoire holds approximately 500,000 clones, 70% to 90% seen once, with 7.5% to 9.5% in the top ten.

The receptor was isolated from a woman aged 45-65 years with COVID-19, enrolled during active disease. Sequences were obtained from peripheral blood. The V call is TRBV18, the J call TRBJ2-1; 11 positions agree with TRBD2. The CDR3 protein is CASSLGLAGGLSEQFF. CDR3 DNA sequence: TGTGCCAGCTCTCTCGGACTAGCGGGCGGTCTATCAGAGCAGTTCTTC.